The sequence of this T cell receptor beta chain was determined in a study of blood T cells in healthy people across ages. Study-level points and caveats: It was the long-lived donors that had more naive CD4+ cells and higher diversity than aged donors.

Using a J-beta primer mix together with a sample-barcoded 5' primer, a second PCR was run for roughly 7 to 11 cycles. MiXCR was run by TCRdb on the 5' RACE reads, yielding one entry per CDR3 protein. The data show 600,000 or so distinct CDR3 sequences, about 30% seen once. Germline CDR1 SEHNR, CDR2 FQNEAQ (reference sequence). Trimming removed 4 bases at V and 1 base at J, with 8 bases between. The CDR3 runs to 13 residues. Peripheral blood, about 10 milliliters per donor, was collected. Per sample, at least 5 micrograms of total RNA were extracted. This clonotype was counted many times. Its antigen is as yet unknown.

This chain uses TRBV7-9 with TRBJ2-7, with D perhaps assigned TRBD1 or TRBD2 (5 bases each). The sample consisted of blood. The origin of this receptor is a woman aged 80 or over in good health. The CDR3 DNA is TGTGCCAGCAGCTCCGGGGCGTCCTACGAGCAGTACTTC. Its protein is CASSSGASYEQYF.